A single TCR beta chain is shown here with its context. Its antigen is unidentified. This sample stems from a study of cytomegalovirus exposure and HLA in healthy donors. With V trimmed by 5 bases and J by 2 bases, 10 bases remained unmatched. Germline CDR1 SGHVS, CDR2 FQNEAQ. This CDR3 has 16 amino acids. Notes on the study in general: A few CMV-associated chains proved CMV antigen-specific in vitro. Analyzed later, association rates of TCRs varied across HLA loci, with DRB1 most and HLA-C fewest.

Amplification used 60 Vbeta primers and 13 Jbeta primers. Profiling relied on immunoSEQ multiplex PCR, and the TCRdb table lists in-frame clones only, not all of them. Altogether about 140,000 clones are present, around 80% being singletons, with the ten largest covering roughly 1.2%. The sequenced material came from PBMCs. The gene calls are TRBV7-8 and TRBJ2-7; 9 bases map to TRBD2. This clonotype was sampled from a male donor in good health and CMV-seropositive. In nucleotides, the CDR3 is TGTGCCAGCAGCCACCCCTCTAGCGGGGTAGCCTACGAGCAGTACTTC. Its translation: CASSHPSSGVAYEQYF.